These 6 T cell receptor beta chains originate from one sample sequenced in a study of blood T cells in healthy people across ages (dated by TCRdb to the mid-2010s). Receptor amplification or capture employed 5' RACE. The second PCR ran for about 6 to 11 cycles and used a J-beta primer mix along with a sample-barcoded 5' primer. The public reads were quality trimmed at Q25 with fastp and then assembled into clones with MiXCR by TCRdb, keeping productive beta chains. One record per CDR3 amino acid sequence lists the most common genes and DNA. Here the sample has approximately 2,000,000 distinct CDR3 sequences; around 42% occur a single time. More than 20% of the sample lies in the top ten. Sequenced material: blood. The receptors stem from a human donor in good health.

This clonotype was seen ten or more times. This chain's CDR3 is CASSLFADQPQHF. CDR3 sequence (DNA): TGTGCCAGCAGCTTATTTGCCGATCAGCCCCAGCATTTT. The gene calls are TRBV7-9 and TRBJ1-5; no clear D. With 2 bases removed from V and 5 bases from J, the gap between germline ends came to 7 bases. From germline, CDR1 is SEHNR and CDR2 FQNEAQ (reference sequence). The CDR3 sequence is 13 residues long.

About this clonotype itself: One end of the junction fails to match germline, which may point to a read error. The V gene is TRBV20-1, the J gene TRBJ2-5, with D uncertain. The length of the CDR3 is 11 residues. The germline V gene has CDR1 DFQATT and CDR2 SNEGSKA (reference sequence). This chain's CDR3 is CGAREFETQYF. CDR3 bases: TGCGGTGCTAGAGAGTTTGAGACCCAGTACTTC.

The gene calls are TRBV7-8 and TRBJ2-3; the match to TRBD2 covers 9 bases. Trimming took 6 bases from V and 2 from J; bases not matched to a gene: 18. The CDR3 sequence is 19 residues long. Germline CDR1 is SGHVS and CDR2 is FQNEAQ. CDR3 nucleotides: TGTGCCAGCAGTCGAGGGCTAGCGGGGAGTTCTCCCTTCACAGATACGCAGTATTTT. Protein: CASSRGLAGSSPFTDTQYF.

In its sample, this clonotype was seen a few times. The V and J genes are TRBV6-6 and TRBJ1-5; D is undetermined. CDR1 and CDR2 from the germline V gene are MNHNY and SVGAGI (reference sequence). This CDR3 has 13 residues. V was shortened by 4 bases and J by 10 bases, with 14 bases between the two germline ends. The chain's CDR3 is CASSFVGLSPQHF. CDR3 coding DNA: TGTGCCAGCAGTTTCGTAGGGCTTAGTCCCCAGCATTTT.

This clonotype came up a few times. The V call is TRBV7-2, the J call TRBJ2-1, with TRBD1 identical over 10 bases. The CDR3 has 16 residues. CDR1 and CDR2 from the germline V gene are SGHTA and FQGNSA. The V segment lost 5 bases and the J segment 5 bases; nucleotides outside the gene matches: 9. The CDR3 nucleotides read TGTGCCAGCAGCCCCCTCGGGGACAGGGGTCACAATGAGCAGTTCTTC. Translation: CASSPLGDRGHNEQFF.

This clonotype has only a few counts. V gene TRBV12-3 or TRBV12-4 combines with J gene TRBJ1-2; D is uncertain. Trimming stripped 6 bases from V and 4 bases from J, with 12 bases between. This CDR3 contains 13 residues. The CDR3 reads CASSHTALYGYTF. DNA for the CDR3: TGTGCCAGCAGCCATACAGCTCTCTATGGCTACACCTTC.